This entry lists 5 T cell receptor beta chains sequenced from one sample in a study of breast tumors, draining lymph nodes, adjacent tissues. Each CDR3 protein is one row after TCRdb ran MiXCR on the multiplex PCR reads. Among tens of thousands of distinct CDR3 sequences listed, roughly 20% were seen once. Axillary draining lymph nodes of breast cancer patients supplied the node samples. Sequences were obtained from axillary lymph node tissue. All receptors come from a female donor with breast cancer. Some clones in this sample may be carry-over from other donors' samples.

The chain combines TRBV20-1 with TRBJ2-3; 8 nucleotides line up with TRBD2. In germline, CDR1 is DFQATT, CDR2 SNEGSKA (reference sequence). With 6 bases clipped from V and 3 bases from J, the junction kept 8 bases outside the gene matches. This CDR3 region has 14 residues. The CDR3 region is CSASGGGATDTQYF. CDR3 sequence (DNA): TGCAGTGCCTCCGGGGGGGGGGCAACAGATACGCAGTATTTT.

This clonotype was recorded at least ten times. This chain connects TRBV20-1 to TRBJ2-1; 10 nucleotides agree with TRBD2. Germline lookup yields CDR1 DFQATT and CDR2 SNEGSKA (reference sequence). The CDR3 is 14 amino acids. The V gene end was trimmed by 2 bases and the J gene end by 7 bases; junction bases not matched to a gene: 5. Here the CDR3 reads CSARPSGRWNEQFF. For the CDR3, the DNA is TGCAGTGCTAGACCTAGCGGGAGATGGAATGAGCAGTTCTTC.

This chain links TRBV7-8 with TRBJ2-4; possibly TRBD2 for D (6 bases). Deletions cut 5 bases from V and 10 bases from J, with 21 bases between. There are 15 residues in the CDR3. The germline gives CDR1 SGHVS, CDR2 FQNEAQ. The CDR3 coding sequence is TGTGCCAGCAGCCGCGGCATCGGAGGGGCTACGATTCAGTACTTC. It translates to CASSRGIGGATIQYF.

This clonotype was seen ten or more times. The rearrangement links TRBV2 to TRBJ2-1; 11 nucleotides align to TRBD2. Germline trimming cut 9 bases from V and 6 bases from J; bases unmatched to any gene: 10. The CDR3 length is 15 residues. Germline V lookup: CDR1 SNHLY, CDR2 FYNNEI. This chain's CDR3 is CARQPGTSGGNEQFF. For the CDR3, the DNA is TGTGCCAGGCAACCTGGGACTAGCGGAGGCAATGAGCAGTTCTTC.

This clonotype was counted ten times or more. This rearrangement joins TRBV5-8 to TRBJ2-7; D gene unclear. Germline V lookup: CDR1 SGHTS, CDR2 YDEGEE. The CDR3 covers 12 residues. The V end was cut by 4 bases, the J end by 1 base, with 6 bases between. CDR3 in amino acids: CASSLRSYEQYF. CDR3 DNA: TGTGCCAGCAGCCTGCGATCCTACGAGCAGTACTTC.